These T cell receptor beta chains were read from a single sample in a study of T cells after yellow fever vaccination. TCRdb reprocessed the 5' RACE reads via MiXCR and lists one record per CDR3 protein. The repertoire has approximately 890 distinct CDR3 sequences, roughly 10% of them found once; the top ten carry more than 25%. The specimen comprised CD8+ T cells binding an NS4B(214-222) dextramer, sorted from PBMCs, sampled approximately 40 days after the first yellow fever vaccination. The source of these receptors is a man aged 18 to 29 who received the YFV17D yellow fever vaccine. Both conserved end residues are part of each CDR3. A D gene is named only where the DNA matches it firmly. Clone size is stated in some rows and not others, as once, few, many or a class when expanded.

cdr3_aa: CAISEVQTGAYGYTF
cdr3_nt: TGTGCCATCAGTGAGGTCCAGACAGGGGCCTATGGCTACACCTTC
d_call: TRBD1
clone_size: medium-sized
j_call: TRBJ1-2
v_call: TRBV10-3

cdr3_aa: CATSRDGRPTDTQYF
cdr3_nt: TGTGCCACCAGCAGAGATGGACGCCCCACAGATACGCAGTATTTT
d_call: -
clone_size: medium-sized
j_call: TRBJ2-3
v_call: TRBV15

cdr3_aa: CATTEGGAYEQYF
cdr3_nt: TGTGCCACCACGGAGGGGGGGGCCTACGAGCAGTACTTC
d_call: -
clone_size: medium-sized
j_call: TRBJ2-7
v_call: TRBV6-5

cdr3_aa: CASVGSPSYEQYF
cdr3_nt: TGTGCCAGCGTAGGGTCCCCCTCCTACGAGCAGTACTTC
d_call: -
clone_size: few
j_call: TRBJ2-7
v_call: TRBV9

cdr3_aa: CASSLIQGGTGVQYF
cdr3_nt: TGTGCCAGCAGTTTAATCCAGGGGGGTACAGGGGTGCAGTACTTC
d_call: -
clone_size: medium-sized
j_call: TRBJ2-7
v_call: TRBV27

cdr3_aa: CASSYSEGGWRDTQYF
cdr3_nt: TGTGCCAGCAGTTACTCCGAGGGCGGGTGGCGGGATACGCAGTATTTT
d_call: -
clone_size: -
j_call: TRBJ2-3
v_call: TRBV6-5

cdr3_aa: CATSRGSGTGAYEQYF
cdr3_nt: TGTGCCACCAGCAGAGGGTCCGGGACAGGGGCCTACGAGCAGTACTTC
d_call: TRBD1
clone_size: large
j_call: TRBJ2-7
v_call: TRBV15

cdr3_aa: CASCQEGTWTHSPLHF
cdr3_nt: TGTGCCTCCTGCCAGGAGGGGACTTGGACACATTCACCCCTCCACTTT
d_call: -
clone_size: -
j_call: TRBJ1-6
v_call: TRBV3-1

cdr3_aa: CACSHIGRGPNYEQYF
cdr3_nt: TGTGCCTGCTCCCACATCGGAAGGGGACCCAACTACGAGCAGTACTTC
d_call: -
clone_size: few
j_call: TRBJ2-7
v_call: TRBV3-1

cdr3_aa: CASSDISESRGYTF
cdr3_nt: TGTGCCAGCAGTGATATATCTGAGAGTAGAGGCTACACCTTC
d_call: -
clone_size: medium-sized
j_call: TRBJ1-2
v_call: TRBV25-1

cdr3_aa: CSARDRRGRGNIQYF
cdr3_nt: TGCAGTGCTAGAGATCGGAGGGGCAGGGGAAACATTCAGTACTTC
d_call: -
clone_size: medium-sized
j_call: TRBJ2-4
v_call: TRBV20-1

cdr3_aa: CASSQDERWSGYTF
cdr3_nt: TGCGCCAGCAGCCAAGATGAGCGGTGGTCGGGCTACACCTTC
d_call: -
clone_size: medium-sized
j_call: TRBJ1-2
v_call: TRBV4-3

cdr3_aa: CASSYHLNYGYTF
cdr3_nt: TGTGCCAGCAGTTACCACTTGAACTATGGCTACACCTTC
d_call: -
clone_size: medium-sized
j_call: TRBJ1-2
v_call: TRBV6-5

cdr3_aa: CASTQDSPVYNEQFF
cdr3_nt: TGTGCCTCCACCCAAGATTCCCCAGTCTACAATGAGCAGTTCTTC
d_call: -
clone_size: -
j_call: TRBJ2-1
v_call: TRBV3-1

cdr3_aa: CASSLQGAYEQYF
cdr3_nt: TGTGCCAGCAGTCTACAGGGGGCCTACGAGCAGTACTTC
d_call: TRBD1
clone_size: many
j_call: TRBJ2-7
v_call: TRBV6-5

cdr3_aa: CASRVKGARQDTQYF
cdr3_nt: TGCGCCAGCAGAGTGAAGGGGGCTAGGCAAGATACGCAGTATTTT
d_call: TRBD1
clone_size: few
j_call: TRBJ2-3
v_call: TRBV10-1

cdr3_aa: CASSVVGESYEQYF
cdr3_nt: TGTGCCAGCAGCGTAGTTGGGGAGTCCTACGAGCAGTACTTC
d_call: -
clone_size: large
j_call: TRBJ2-7
v_call: TRBV9

cdr3_aa: CASSLGGTGTYEQYF
cdr3_nt: TGTGCCAGCAGTTTGGGGGGGACAGGCACCTACGAGCAGTACTTC
d_call: -
clone_size: medium-sized
j_call: TRBJ2-7
v_call: TRBV12-3/TRBV12-4

cdr3_aa: CASTQEGPGTKSPLHF
cdr3_nt: TGTGCCAGCACCCAAGAAGGCCCAGGGACTAAGTCACCCCTCCACTTT
d_call: -
clone_size: -
j_call: TRBJ1-6
v_call: TRBV3-1

cdr3_aa: CASRGQTSGADTQYF
cdr3_nt: TGTGCCAGCAGGGGGCAGACTAGCGGGGCGGATACGCAGTATTTT
d_call: TRBD2
clone_size: -
j_call: TRBJ2-3
v_call: TRBV7-4

cdr3_aa: CASQENRGPSPLHF
cdr3_nt: TGTGCCAGCCAAGAGAACAGGGGGCCTTCACCCCTCCACTTT
d_call: TRBD1
clone_size: -
j_call: TRBJ1-6
v_call: TRBV4-2

cdr3_aa: CASSQGGTAAYGYTF
cdr3_nt: TGCGCCAGCAGCCAAGGCGGGACAGCGGCATATGGCTACACCTTC
d_call: TRBD1
clone_size: medium-sized
j_call: TRBJ1-2
v_call: TRBV4-3

cdr3_aa: CASTLGAGGTYEQYF
cdr3_nt: TGTGCCAGCACCCTCGGCGCGGGAGGCACCTACGAGCAGTACTTC
d_call: TRBD2
clone_size: medium-sized
j_call: TRBJ2-7
v_call: TRBV27

cdr3_aa: CASSLPGGYGYTF
cdr3_nt: TGTGCCAGCAGCCTCCCGGGGGGTTATGGCTACACCTTC
d_call: -
clone_size: medium-sized
j_call: TRBJ1-2
v_call: TRBV6-5

cdr3_aa: CASSIDGLPYNEQFF
cdr3_nt: TGTGCCAGCAGCATAGACGGCCTTCCCTACAATGAGCAGTTCTTC
d_call: -
clone_size: large
j_call: TRBJ2-1
v_call: TRBV9

cdr3_aa: CSANGGTVSNEQFF
cdr3_nt: TGCAGTGCTAACGGCGGGACTGTTTCCAATGAGCAGTTCTTC
d_call: -
clone_size: medium-sized
j_call: TRBJ2-1
v_call: TRBV20-1

cdr3_aa: CASSATGTGAYGYTF
cdr3_nt: TGTGCCAGCAGTGCTACCGGGACAGGGGCATATGGCTACACCTTC
d_call: TRBD1
clone_size: medium-sized
j_call: TRBJ1-2
v_call: TRBV6-1

cdr3_aa: CASSQGTGNVGYEQYF
cdr3_nt: TGCGCCAGCAGCCAAGGGACAGGGAACGTCGGCTACGAGCAGTACTTC
d_call: TRBD1
clone_size: medium-sized
j_call: TRBJ2-7
v_call: TRBV4-3

cdr3_aa: CASTHIGRGPNYEQYF
cdr3_nt: TGTGCCTCCACCCACATCGGAAGGGGACCCAACTACGAGCAGTACTTC
d_call: -
clone_size: once
j_call: TRBJ2-7
v_call: TRBV3-1

cdr3_aa: CASSGTAAYEQYF
cdr3_nt: TGTGCCAGCAGCGGGACGGCAGCCTACGAGCAGTACTTC
d_call: -
clone_size: medium-sized
j_call: TRBJ2-7
v_call: TRBV6-5

cdr3_aa: CATSRDGGASGAYEQYF
cdr3_nt: TGTGCCACCAGCAGAGATGGGGGGGCTAGCGGGGCCTACGAGCAGTACTTC
d_call: TRBD2
clone_size: medium-sized
j_call: TRBJ2-7
v_call: TRBV15

cdr3_aa: CASSWPGGGNEQFF
cdr3_nt: TGTGCCAGCAGCTGGCCCGGAGGGGGCAATGAGCAGTTCTTC
d_call: -
clone_size: medium-sized
j_call: TRBJ2-1
v_call: TRBV5-5

cdr3_aa: CASSASGAYEQYF
cdr3_nt: TGTGCCAGTTCGGCTAGCGGGGCGTACGAGCAGTACTTC
d_call: TRBD2
clone_size: many
j_call: TRBJ2-7
v_call: TRBV6-2/TRBV6-3

cdr3_aa: CASSPSRTGAYEQYF
cdr3_nt: TGCGCCAGCAGCCCCTCCCGAACGGGGGCCTACGAGCAGTACTTC
d_call: -
clone_size: large
j_call: TRBJ2-7
v_call: TRBV4-3

cdr3_aa: CASSAGTGQSYGYTF
cdr3_nt: TGTGCCAGCAGTGCCGGGACAGGTCAAAGCTATGGCTACACCTTC
d_call: TRBD1
clone_size: medium-sized
j_call: TRBJ1-2
v_call: TRBV6-1

cdr3_aa: CSASSPADTQYF
cdr3_nt: TGCAGTGCTAGCTCCCCGGCAGATACGCAGTATTTT
d_call: -
clone_size: many
j_call: TRBJ2-3
v_call: TRBV20-1

cdr3_aa: CASSSTIHNQPQHF
cdr3_nt: TGTGCCAGCAGCTCCACCATACACAATCAGCCCCAGCATTTT
d_call: -
clone_size: medium-sized
j_call: TRBJ1-5
v_call: TRBV28

cdr3_aa: CASSSYGRGAFF
cdr3_nt: TGTGCCAGCAGCTCCTACGGAAGAGGAGCTTTCTTT
d_call: -
clone_size: medium-sized
j_call: TRBJ1-1
v_call: TRBV28

cdr3_aa: CASRADRVSYGYTF
cdr3_nt: TGCGCCAGCAGAGCGGACAGGGTGAGTTATGGCTACACCTTC
d_call: TRBD1
clone_size: -
j_call: TRBJ1-2
v_call: TRBV5-1

cdr3_aa: CASSFYTLTYGYTF
cdr3_nt: TGTGCCAGCAGTTTCTACACCCTGACCTATGGCTACACCTTC
d_call: -
clone_size: large
j_call: TRBJ1-2
v_call: TRBV12-3/TRBV12-4

cdr3_aa: CASSLGIGPLHF
cdr3_nt: TGTGCCAGCAGCTTGGGTATCGGGCCCCTCCACTTT
d_call: -
clone_size: large
j_call: TRBJ1-6
v_call: TRBV5-6

cdr3_aa: CASSLGGVAYEQYF
cdr3_nt: TGTGCCAGCAGCTTGGGGGGGGTTGCGTACGAGCAGTACTTC
d_call: -
clone_size: medium-sized
j_call: TRBJ2-7
v_call: TRBV5-5

cdr3_aa: CASSSATGFAYEQYF
cdr3_nt: TGCGCCAGCAGCTCAGCGACAGGGTTTGCCTACGAGCAGTACTTC
d_call: TRBD1
clone_size: medium-sized
j_call: TRBJ2-7
v_call: TRBV5-1

cdr3_aa: CASSENEGNYGYTF
cdr3_nt: TGTGCCAGCAGTGAAAATGAAGGGAACTATGGCTACACCTTC
d_call: -
clone_size: medium-sized
j_call: TRBJ1-2
v_call: TRBV7-2

cdr3_aa: CSAGDSVNEQFF
cdr3_nt: TGCAGTGCTGGGGACAGTGTGAATGAGCAGTTCTTC
d_call: TRBD1
clone_size: large
j_call: TRBJ2-1
v_call: TRBV20-1

cdr3_aa: CASSLGTSGVYEQYF
cdr3_nt: TGTGCCAGCAGCCTTGGGACTAGCGGGGTGTACGAGCAGTACTTC
d_call: TRBD2
clone_size: large
j_call: TRBJ2-7
v_call: TRBV27